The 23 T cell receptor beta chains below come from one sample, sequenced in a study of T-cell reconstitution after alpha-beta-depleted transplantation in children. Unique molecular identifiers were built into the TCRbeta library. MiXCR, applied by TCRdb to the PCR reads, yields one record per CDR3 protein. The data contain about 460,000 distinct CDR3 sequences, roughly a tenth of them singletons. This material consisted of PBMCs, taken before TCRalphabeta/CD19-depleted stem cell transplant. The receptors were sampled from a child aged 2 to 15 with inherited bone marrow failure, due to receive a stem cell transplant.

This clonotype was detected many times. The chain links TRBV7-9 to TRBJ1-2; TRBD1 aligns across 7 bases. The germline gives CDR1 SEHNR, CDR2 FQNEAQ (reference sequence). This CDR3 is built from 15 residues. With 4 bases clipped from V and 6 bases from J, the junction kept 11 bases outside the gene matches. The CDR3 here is CASSWSGQRSDGYTF. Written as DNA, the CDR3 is TGTGCCAGCAGCTGGTCGGGACAGAGAAGTGATGGCTACACCTTC.

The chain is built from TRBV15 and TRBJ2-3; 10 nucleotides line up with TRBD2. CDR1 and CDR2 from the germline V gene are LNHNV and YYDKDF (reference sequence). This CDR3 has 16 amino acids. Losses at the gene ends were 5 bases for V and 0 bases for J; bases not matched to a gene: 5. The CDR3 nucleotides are TGTGCCACCAGCTTAGGGACTAGCGATAGCACAGATACGCAGTATTTT. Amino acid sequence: CATSLGTSDSTDTQYF.

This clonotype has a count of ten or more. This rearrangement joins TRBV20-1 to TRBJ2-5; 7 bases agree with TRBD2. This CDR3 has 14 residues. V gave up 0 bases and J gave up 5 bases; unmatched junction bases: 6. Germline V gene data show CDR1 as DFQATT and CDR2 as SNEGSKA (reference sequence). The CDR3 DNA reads TGCAGTGCTAGAGATATGGGGGGGAGGGAGACCCAGTACTTC. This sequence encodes CSARDMGGRETQYF.

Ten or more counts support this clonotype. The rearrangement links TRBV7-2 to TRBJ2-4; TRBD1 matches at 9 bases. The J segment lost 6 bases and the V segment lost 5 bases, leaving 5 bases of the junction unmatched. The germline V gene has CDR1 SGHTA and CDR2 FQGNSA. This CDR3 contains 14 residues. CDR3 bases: TGTGCCAGCAGCCCACAGGGGGCTATAAACATTCAGTACTTC. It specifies CASSPQGAINIQYF.

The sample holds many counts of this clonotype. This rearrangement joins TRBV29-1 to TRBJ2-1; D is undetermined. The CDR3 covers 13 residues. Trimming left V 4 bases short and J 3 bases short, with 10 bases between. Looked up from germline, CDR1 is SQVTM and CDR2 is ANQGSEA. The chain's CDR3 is CSVATESYNEQFF. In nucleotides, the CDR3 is TGCAGCGTTGCCACGGAGAGCTACAATGAGCAGTTCTTC.

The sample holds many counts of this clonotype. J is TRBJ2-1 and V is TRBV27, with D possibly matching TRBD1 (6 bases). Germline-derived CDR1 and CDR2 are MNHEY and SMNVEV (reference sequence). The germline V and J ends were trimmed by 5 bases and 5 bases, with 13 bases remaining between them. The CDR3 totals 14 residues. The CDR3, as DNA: TGTGCCAGCAGTGTTAGGTCAGGGGACAATGAGCAGTTCTTC. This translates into CASSVRSGDNEQFF.

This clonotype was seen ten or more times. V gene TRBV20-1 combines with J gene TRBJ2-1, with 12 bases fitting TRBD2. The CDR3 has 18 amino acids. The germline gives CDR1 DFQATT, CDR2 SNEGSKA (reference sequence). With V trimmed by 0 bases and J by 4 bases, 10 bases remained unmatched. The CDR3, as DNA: TGCAGTGCTAGAGACCCTGGAGTGACTAGCGGGAGATACAATGAGCAGTTCTTC. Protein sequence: CSARDPGVTSGRYNEQFF.

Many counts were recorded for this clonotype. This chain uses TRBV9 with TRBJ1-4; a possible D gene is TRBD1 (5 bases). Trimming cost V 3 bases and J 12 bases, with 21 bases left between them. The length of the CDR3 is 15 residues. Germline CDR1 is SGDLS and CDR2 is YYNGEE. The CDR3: CASSGSPGLGYELFF. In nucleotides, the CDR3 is TGTGCCAGCAGCGGCTCTCCAGGGTTGGGCTATGAACTGTTTTTT.

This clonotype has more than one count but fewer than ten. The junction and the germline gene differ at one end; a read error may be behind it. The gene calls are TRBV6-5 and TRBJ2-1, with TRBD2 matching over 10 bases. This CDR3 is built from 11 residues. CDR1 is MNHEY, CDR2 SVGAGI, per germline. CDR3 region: CASSFSSGSGF. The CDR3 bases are TGTGCCAGCAGTTTCTCTAGCGGGAGCGGGTTC.

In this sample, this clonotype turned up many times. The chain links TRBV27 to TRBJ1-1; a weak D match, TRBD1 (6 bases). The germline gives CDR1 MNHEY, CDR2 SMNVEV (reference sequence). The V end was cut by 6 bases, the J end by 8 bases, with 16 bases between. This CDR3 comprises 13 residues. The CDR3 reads CASSWGLDTEAFF. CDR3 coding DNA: TGTGCCAGCAGCTGGGGGCTAGATACGGAAGCTTTCTTT.

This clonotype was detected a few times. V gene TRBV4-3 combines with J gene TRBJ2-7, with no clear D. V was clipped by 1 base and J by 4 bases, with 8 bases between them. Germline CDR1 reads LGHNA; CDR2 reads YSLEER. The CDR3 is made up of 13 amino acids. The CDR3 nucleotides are TGCGCCAGCAGCCAAGGCCTGCCATACGAGCAGTACTTC. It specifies CASSQGLPYEQYF.

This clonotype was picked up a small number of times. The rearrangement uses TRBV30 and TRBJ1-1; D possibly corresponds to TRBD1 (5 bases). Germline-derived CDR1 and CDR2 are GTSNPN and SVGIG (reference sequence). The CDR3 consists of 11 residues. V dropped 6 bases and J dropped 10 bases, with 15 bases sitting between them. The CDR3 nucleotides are TGTGCCTGTTTTGCGGGGGTCGGAGCTTTCTTT. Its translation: CACFAGVGAFF.

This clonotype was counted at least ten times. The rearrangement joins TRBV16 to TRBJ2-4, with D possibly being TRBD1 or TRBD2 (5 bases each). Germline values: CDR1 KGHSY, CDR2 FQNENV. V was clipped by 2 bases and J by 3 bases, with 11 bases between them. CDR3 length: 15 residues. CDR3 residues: CASSQGGSDKNIQYF. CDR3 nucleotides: TGTGCCAGCAGCCAAGGGGGTTCGGACAAAAACATTCAGTACTTC.

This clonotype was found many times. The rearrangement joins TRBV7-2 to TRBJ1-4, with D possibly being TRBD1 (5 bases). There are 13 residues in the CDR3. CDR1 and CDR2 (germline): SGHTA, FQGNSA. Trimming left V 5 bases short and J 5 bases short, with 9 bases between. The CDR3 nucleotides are TGTGCCAGCAGCGACCGGACAAATGAAAAACTGTTTTTT. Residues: CASSDRTNEKLFF.

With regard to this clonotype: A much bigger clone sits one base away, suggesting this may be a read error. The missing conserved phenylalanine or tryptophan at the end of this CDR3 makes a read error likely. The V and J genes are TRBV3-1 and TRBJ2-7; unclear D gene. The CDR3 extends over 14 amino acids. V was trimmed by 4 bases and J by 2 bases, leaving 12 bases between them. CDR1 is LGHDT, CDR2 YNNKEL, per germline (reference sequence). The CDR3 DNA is TGTGCCAGCAGCCCATGGACGGCGACCTACGAGCAGTACTCC. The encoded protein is CASSPWTATYEQYS.

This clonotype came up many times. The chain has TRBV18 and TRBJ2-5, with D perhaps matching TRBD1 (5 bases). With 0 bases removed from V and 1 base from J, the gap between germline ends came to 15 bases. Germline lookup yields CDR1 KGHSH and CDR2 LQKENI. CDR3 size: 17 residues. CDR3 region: CASSPPLFDRTQETQYF. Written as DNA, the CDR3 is TGTGCCAGCTCACCACCTTTATTCGACAGAACCCAAGAGACCCAGTACTTC.

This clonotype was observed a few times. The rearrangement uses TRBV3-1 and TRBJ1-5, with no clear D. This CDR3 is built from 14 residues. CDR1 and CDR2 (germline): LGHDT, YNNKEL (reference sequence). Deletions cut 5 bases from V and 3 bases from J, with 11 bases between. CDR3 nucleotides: TGTGCCAGCAGCGTCAAGGGCGACAATCAGCCCCAGCATTTT. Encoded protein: CASSVKGDNQPQHF.

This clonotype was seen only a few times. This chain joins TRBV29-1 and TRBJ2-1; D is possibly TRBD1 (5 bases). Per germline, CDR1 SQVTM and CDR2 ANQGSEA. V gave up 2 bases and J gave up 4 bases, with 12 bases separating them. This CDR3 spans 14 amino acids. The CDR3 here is CSVEKTAFYNEQFF. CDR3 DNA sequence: TGCAGCGTTGAAAAGACAGCTTTTTACAATGAGCAGTTCTTC.

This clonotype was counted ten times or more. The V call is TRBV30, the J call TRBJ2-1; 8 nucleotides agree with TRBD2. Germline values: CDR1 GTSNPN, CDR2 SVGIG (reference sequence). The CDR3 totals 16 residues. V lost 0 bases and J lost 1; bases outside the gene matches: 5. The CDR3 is CAWSVLPGGSYNEQFF. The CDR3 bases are TGTGCCTGGAGTGTTCTCCCGGGAGGGTCCTACAATGAGCAGTTCTTC.

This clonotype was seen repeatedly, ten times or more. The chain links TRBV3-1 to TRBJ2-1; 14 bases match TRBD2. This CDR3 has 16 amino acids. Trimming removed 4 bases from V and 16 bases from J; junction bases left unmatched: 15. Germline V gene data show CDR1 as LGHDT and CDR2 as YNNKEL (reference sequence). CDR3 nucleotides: TGTGCCAGCAGCCCAATACCGGGACTAGCGGGAGTTCGGCAATTCTTC. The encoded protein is CASSPIPGLAGVRQFF.

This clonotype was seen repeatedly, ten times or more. The CDR3 protein is CSADGTEGIGRPYNEQFF. The CDR3 DNA sequence: TGCAGTGCGGACGGGACAGAGGGAATCGGGCGGCCTTACAATGAGCAGTTCTTC. The rearrangement joins TRBV20-1 to TRBJ2-1, with 7 nucleotides matching TRBD1. The CDR3 is 18 amino acids. Per the germline V gene, CDR1 is DFQATT and CDR2 is SNEGSKA (reference sequence). The trim removed 6 bases at V and 4 bases at J, leaving 21 bases unmatched.

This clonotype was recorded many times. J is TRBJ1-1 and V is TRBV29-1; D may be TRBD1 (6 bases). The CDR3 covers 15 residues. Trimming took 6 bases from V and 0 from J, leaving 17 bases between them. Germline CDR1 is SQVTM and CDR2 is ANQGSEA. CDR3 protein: CSVLGSQGMNTEAFF. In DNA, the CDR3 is TGCAGCGTGCTGGGGTCACAGGGTATGAACACTGAAGCTTTCTTT.

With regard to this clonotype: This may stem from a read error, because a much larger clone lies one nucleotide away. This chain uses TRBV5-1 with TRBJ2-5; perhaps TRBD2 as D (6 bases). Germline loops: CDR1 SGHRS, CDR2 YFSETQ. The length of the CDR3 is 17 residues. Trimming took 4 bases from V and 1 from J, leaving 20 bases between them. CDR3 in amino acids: CASSRCGGIEVQETQYF. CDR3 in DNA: TGCGCCAGCAGCAGATGTGGGGGGATTGAGGTCCAAGAGACCCAGTACTTC.